This T cell receptor (beta chain) was captured by sequencing in a study of PD-L1 blockade in urothelial cancer. Study information: Blood was subjected to analysis at 3 weeks (second dose) and 6 weeks following treatment start. General study results and limits: Sub-median blood TCR clonality before treatment predicted longer survival.

Concerning this clone itself: What it recognizes is unknown.

The time point here: pretreatment peripheral blood. Produced via immunoSEQ multiplex PCR; TCRdb's table is partial and in-frame only. The table records over 45,000 clones, about 82% of them present only once. This CDR3 comprises 13 residues. V gave up 6 bases and J gave up 6 bases; unmatched junction bases: 4. Germline assignment: CDR1 LNHDA and CDR2 SQIVND (reference sequence). The sequencing used PBMCs, collected around atezolizumab (anti-PD-L1) treatment. The genes are TRBV19 and TRBJ2-7, with 11 bases fitting TRBD1. The source of this sequence is a man aged 55-75 years with urothelial cancer. The DNA of the CDR3 is TGTGCCAGTAGAGGACAGGGGGCGCTCGAGCAGTACTTC. Protein: CASRGQGALEQYF.